This entry features one TCR beta chain sequence. No antigen is known for it. The input lacks base qualities; no much larger clone sits a single base away. Collection of tumor samples took place before definitive surgery or chemotherapy. Genomic DNA extraction was performed by the MD Anderson Biospecimen Extraction Resource, and TCR sequencing was carried out by the MD Anderson Cancer Genomics Laboratory. These data belong to a study of high-grade serous ovarian cancer treatment subgroups listed by TCRdb under 2021. With regard to the full study: Sequencing yielded a mean of about 15,000 reads and thousands of unique TCR beta rearrangements per sample. One primary tumor sample and two metastatic tumor samples were contributed by each patient, so that about a hundred samples were obtained in total. The cohort comprised 30 or so patients: around ten with no residual disease after primary surgery (R0), around ten excellent NACT responders, and around ten poor NACT responders. Under a laparoscopic triage algorithm, patients with high-grade serous ovarian cancer were grouped by complete gross resection or by neoadjuvant chemotherapy response, and the study profiled the TCR beta repertoires of these patients.

The roughly 90 tumor samples were subjected to high-throughput TCR profiling using ImmunoSEQ. The study's own analysis went as follows. Richness (unique productive sequences), clonality, evenness and relatedness were included as repertoire diversity metrics, and similarity between samples was assessed with the Bhattacharyya coefficient. A sensitivity analysis that removed TCRs with fewer than two reads produced consistent conclusions. TCRdb re-hosts the immuneACCESS table, in-frame sequences only. Its copies lack some clones; in the studies checked, an unresolved V gene accounts for under half of them, and the cause for the rest is not known. V and J calls and clone size are copied from that table; D and trimming were computed from the DNA. This sample holds about 12,000 clones; approximately 85% were observed only once. The ten largest clonotypes hold under 3.5% of the sample. The paper as a whole reports these results and caveats: TCR repertoire analyses were focused on CDR3, and CDR1 and CDR2 were not analyzed. Neoantigen level correlated positively with TCR clonal relatedness, and copy number variation and mutation load from whole-genome sequencing showed a positive trend with TCR clonal relatedness. Repertoire similarity between tumors from the same patient ranged from about 0.1 to 0.8, while tumors from different patients showed almost no similarity. Because bulk tumor TCR sequencing provided no spatial information, insight into HGSC tumor complexity and diversity was limited.

There are 15 amino acids in the CDR3, from cysteine to phenylalanine inclusive. Only the CDR3 DNA is retained, 45 bases long and in frame from the first base. The germline V and J ends show losses of 3 bases and 6 bases respectively, and no gene match explains 2 bases of the junction. The chain is encoded by TRBV6-7 joined to TRBJ2-1; a stretch of 13 junction bases matches TRBD2. TRBV6-7 is marked as an open reading frame, function uncertain. The specimen was tumor tissue. The sequence came from a human donor with high-grade serous ovarian cancer. The CDR3 sequence is CASSYRTSGGNEQFF. Read as DNA, the sequence is TGTGCCAGCAGTTATAGGACTAGCGGGGGCAATGAGCAGTTCTTC.